The clone carrying this T cell receptor (beta chain) was detected only a few times. This entry belongs to a study of patients and donors after allogeneic stem cell transplantation. V trimming: 2 bases; J trimming: 6 bases; junction bases outside the gene matches: 2. Per germline, CDR1 ENHRY and CDR2 SYGVKD. The CDR3 is made up of 13 amino acids. Via MiXCR, TCRdb re-called the RT-PCR reads, giving one row per CDR3 protein. Of approximately 220,000 distinct CDR3 sequences in the sample, about 38% were seen once. This chain connects TRBV10-3 to TRBJ1-1, with 8 bases aligning to TRBD1. Sequencing input: blood, either unsorted or a sorted T cell fraction (not recorded which). The sequence derives from a human donor who was either an allogeneic HSCT recipient or a stem cell or donor lymphocyte infusion donor (not recorded which). It is not recorded whose cells these are; they may come from a transplant donor. The CDR3 spells CAISEQGAAEAFF. CDR3 bases: TGTGCCATCAGTGAGCAGGGGGCAGCTGAAGCTTTCTTT.